The sequence of this T cell receptor (beta chain) was determined in a study of cytomegalovirus exposure and HLA in healthy donors. Points from the study as a whole: The classifier reportedly diagnosed cytomegalovirus status with high specificity and sensitivity. Researchers catalogued 160 or so TCR beta chains as cytomegalovirus-associated.

V lost 0 bases to trimming and J lost 7 bases, with 16 bases between them. The CDR3 is 15 residues long. From germline, CDR1 is SGDLS and CDR2 YYNGEE. Measured with immunoSEQ multiplex PCR; TCRdb has only the in-frame clones, and not every one. The sample has approximately 260,000 clones, 80% to 90% seen once. As for this clone: The target antigen is unknown.

The sequence was obtained from a woman under 30 in good health and CMV-seronegative. The V and J genes are TRBV9 and TRBJ1-2, with D possibly matching TRBD1 (5 bases). Input material: PBMCs. The CDR3 coding sequence is TGTGCCAGCAGCGTAGAGGGCAGGGAAAGGGGTGGCTACACCTTC. Protein product: CASSVEGRERGGYTF.